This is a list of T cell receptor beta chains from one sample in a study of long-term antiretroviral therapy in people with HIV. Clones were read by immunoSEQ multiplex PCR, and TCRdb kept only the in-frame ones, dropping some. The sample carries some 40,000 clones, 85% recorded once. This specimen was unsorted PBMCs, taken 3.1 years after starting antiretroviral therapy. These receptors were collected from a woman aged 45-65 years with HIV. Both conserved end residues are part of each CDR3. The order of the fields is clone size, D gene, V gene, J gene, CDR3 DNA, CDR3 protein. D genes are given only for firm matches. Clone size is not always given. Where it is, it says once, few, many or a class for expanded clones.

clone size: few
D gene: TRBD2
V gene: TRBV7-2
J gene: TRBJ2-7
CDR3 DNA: TGTGCCAGCAGCCCACGGGGGGCCTACGAGCAGTACTTC
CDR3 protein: CASSPRGAYEQYF

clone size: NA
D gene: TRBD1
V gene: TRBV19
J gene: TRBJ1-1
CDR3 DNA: TGTGCCAGTAGCCCCGGGACAGGGAGGAACACTGAAGCTTTCTTT
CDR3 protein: CASSPGTGRNTEAFF

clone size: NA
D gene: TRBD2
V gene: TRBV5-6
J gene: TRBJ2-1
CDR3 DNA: TGTGCCAGCAGCTTGGCCGTCCTAGCGGGGGCCGGGAATGAGCAGTTCTTC
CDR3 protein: CASSLAVLAGAGNEQFF

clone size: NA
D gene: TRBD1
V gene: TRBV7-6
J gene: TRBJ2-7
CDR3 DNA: TGTGCCAGCAGCTTAACCCACAGGGGCACACCCCTCAACGAGCAGTACTTC
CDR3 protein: CASSLTHRGTPLNEQYF

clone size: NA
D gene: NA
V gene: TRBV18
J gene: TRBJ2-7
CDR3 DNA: TGTGCCAGCTCACACCCCGTTGACTTCTACGAGCAGTACTTC
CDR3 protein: CASSHPVDFYEQYF

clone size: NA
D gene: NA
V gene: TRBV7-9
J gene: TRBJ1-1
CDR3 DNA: TGTGCCAGCAGCTCCTCAAAAACAGGCAACACTGAAGCTTTCTTT
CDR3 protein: CASSSSKTGNTEAFF

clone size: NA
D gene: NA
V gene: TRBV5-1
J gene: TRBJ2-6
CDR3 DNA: TGCGCCAGCAGCCCAGGGACGGCCGACGTCCTGACTTTC
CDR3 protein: CASSPGTADVLTF

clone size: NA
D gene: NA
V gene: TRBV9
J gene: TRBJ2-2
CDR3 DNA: TGTGCCAGCAGCGTAGGAGGAAGGGACGGCACCGGGGAGCTGTTTTTT
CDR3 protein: CASSVGGRDGTGELFF

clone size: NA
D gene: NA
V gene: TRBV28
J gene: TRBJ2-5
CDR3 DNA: TGTGCCAGCAGTTTATCGGGTACTCGGACATCATCTCGGGAGACCCAGTACTTC
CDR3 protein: CASSLSGTRTSSRETQYF

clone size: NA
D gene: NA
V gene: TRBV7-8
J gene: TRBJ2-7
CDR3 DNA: TGTGCCAGCAGTGCGGGGACTGGCCCCTACGAGCAGTACTTC
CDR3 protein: CASSAGTGPYEQYF

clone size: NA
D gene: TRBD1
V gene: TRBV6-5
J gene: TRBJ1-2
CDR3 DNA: TGTGCCAGCAAGAGACAGGGGGCGGGAGGCTACACCTTC
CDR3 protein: CASKRQGAGGYTF

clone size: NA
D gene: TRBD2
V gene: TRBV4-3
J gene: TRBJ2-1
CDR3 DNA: TGCGCCAGCAGCCAGAGTCTAGCGGGGGGGCTTAATGAGCAGTTCTTC
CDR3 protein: CASSQSLAGGLNEQFF

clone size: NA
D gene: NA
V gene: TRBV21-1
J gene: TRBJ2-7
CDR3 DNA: TGTGCCAGCAGCAAATCGGACAGGGGGCATGGGGAGCAGTACTTC
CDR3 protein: CASSKSDRGHGEQYF

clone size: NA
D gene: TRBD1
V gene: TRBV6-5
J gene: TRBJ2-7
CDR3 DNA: TGTGCCAGCAGTTCCAACAGGGGCAGCGAGCAGTACTTC
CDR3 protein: CASSSNRGSEQYF

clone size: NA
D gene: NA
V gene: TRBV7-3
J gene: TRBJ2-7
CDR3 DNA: TGTGCCAGCAGCTTCACGGAAACCGGCGAGCAGTACTTC
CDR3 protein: CASSFTETGEQYF

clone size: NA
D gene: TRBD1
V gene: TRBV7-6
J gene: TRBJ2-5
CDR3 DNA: TGTGCCAGCAGTTACCAGCCCCGTGGGACAGATCAAGAGACCCAGTACTTC
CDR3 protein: CASSYQPRGTDQETQYF

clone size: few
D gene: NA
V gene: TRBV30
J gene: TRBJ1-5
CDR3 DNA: TGTGCCTGGAGCCCTGGTGGCCCGGGCAATCAGCCCCAGCATTTT
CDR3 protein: CAWSPGGPGNQPQHF

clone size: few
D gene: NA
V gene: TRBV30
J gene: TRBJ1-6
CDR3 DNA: TGTGCCTGGAGTGTGGACAGAAGGGGGTATAATTCACCCCTCCACTTT
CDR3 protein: CAWSVDRRGYNSPLHF

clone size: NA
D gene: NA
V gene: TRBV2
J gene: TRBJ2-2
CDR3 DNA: TGTGCCAGCAGTGAGCAGGGTTCGGACACCGGGGAGCTGTTTTTT
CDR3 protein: CASSEQGSDTGELFF

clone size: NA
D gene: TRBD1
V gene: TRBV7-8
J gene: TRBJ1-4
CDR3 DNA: TGTGCCAGCAGCTCACAACAGGGGGTTGGAAAACTGTTTTTT
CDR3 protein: CASSSQQGVGKLFF

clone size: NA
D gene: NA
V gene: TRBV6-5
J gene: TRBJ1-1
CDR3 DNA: TGTGCCAGCAGTTACTCGACAGTAGGGACTGAAGCTTTCTTT
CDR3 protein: CASSYSTVGTEAFF

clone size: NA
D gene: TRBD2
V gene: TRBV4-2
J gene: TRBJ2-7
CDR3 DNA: TGTGCCAGCAGCCAAGAGCCGGGACTAGCGGCCTACGAGCAGTACTTC
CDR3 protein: CASSQEPGLAAYEQYF

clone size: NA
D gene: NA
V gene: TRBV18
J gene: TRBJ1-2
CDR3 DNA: TGTGCCAGCTCACCGACGGCGGCGGGAGGCTATGGCTACACCTTC
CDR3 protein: CASSPTAAGGYGYTF

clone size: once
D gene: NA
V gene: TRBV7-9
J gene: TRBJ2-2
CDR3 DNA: TGTGCCAGCAGCGTGACAGAGAACACCGGGGAGCTGTTTTTT
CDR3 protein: CASSVTENTGELFF

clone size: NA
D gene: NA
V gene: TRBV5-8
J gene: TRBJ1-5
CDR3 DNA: TGTGCCAGCAGCTTCATGGGGCGAGGGAATCAGCCCCAGCATTTT
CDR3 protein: CASSFMGRGNQPQHF

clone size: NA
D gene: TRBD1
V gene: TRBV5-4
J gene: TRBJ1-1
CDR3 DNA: TGTGCCAGCAGCTGGGACAGGGAGGAGGCTGAAGCTTTCTTT
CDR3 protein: CASSWDREEAEAFF

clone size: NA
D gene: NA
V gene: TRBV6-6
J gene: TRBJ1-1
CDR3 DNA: TGTGCCAGCAGTCCCTACTCCGGCACTGAAGCTTTCTTT
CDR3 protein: CASSPYSGTEAFF

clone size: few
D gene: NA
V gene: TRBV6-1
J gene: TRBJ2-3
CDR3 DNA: TGTGCCAGTCGGTTTTCAGATACGCAGTATTTT
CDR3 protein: CASRFSDTQYF

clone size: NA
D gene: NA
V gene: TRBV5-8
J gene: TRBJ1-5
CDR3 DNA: TGTGCCAGCAGCTTGTACAGGGTCCTTAGCAATCAGCCCCAGCATTTT
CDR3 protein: CASSLYRVLSNQPQHF

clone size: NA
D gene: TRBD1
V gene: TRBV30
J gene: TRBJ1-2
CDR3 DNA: TGTGCCTGGGGGACAGGGTATGGCTACACCTTC
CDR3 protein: CAWGTGYGYTF

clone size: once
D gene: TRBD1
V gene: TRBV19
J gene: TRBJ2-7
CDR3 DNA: TGTGCCAGTAGTACCCCGGGACAGGCAATCTACGAGCAGTACTTC
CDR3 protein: CASSTPGQAIYEQYF

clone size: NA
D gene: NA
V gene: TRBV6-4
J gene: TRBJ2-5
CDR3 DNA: TGTGCCAGCAGTCGGGACCGCGGGGAGACCCAGTACTTC
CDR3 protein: CASSRDRGETQYF

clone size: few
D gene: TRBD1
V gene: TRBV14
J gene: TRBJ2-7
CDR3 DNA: TGTGCCAGCAGCCACCTGGGACAGAGCTACGAGCAGTACTTC
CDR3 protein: CASSHLGQSYEQYF

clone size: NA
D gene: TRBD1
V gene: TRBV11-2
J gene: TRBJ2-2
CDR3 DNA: TGTGCCAGCAGCTTATTAGGGGGCAGCGGGGAGCTGTTTTTT
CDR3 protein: CASSLLGGSGELFF

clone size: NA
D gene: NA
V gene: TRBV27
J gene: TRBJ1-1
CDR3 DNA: TGTGCCAGCAGTTTACTGGGGCCGAACACTGAAGCTTTCTTT
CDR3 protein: CASSLLGPNTEAFF

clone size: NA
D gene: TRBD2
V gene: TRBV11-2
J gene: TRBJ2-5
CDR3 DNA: TGTGCCAGCAGCTCAGAGGGAGGGGAGGCTAGCCTCCAAAAAGAGACCCAGTACTTC
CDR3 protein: CASSSEGGEASLQKETQYF

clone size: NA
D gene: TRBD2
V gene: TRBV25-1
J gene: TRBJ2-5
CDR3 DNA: TGTGCCAGCAGTAGCTTCGGCGGGGGAGAAGAGACCCAGTACTTC
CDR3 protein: CASSSFGGGEETQYF

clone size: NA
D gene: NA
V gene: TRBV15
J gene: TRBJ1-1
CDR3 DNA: TGTGCCACCAGCGCCCAAGGGAGGGGGAGCTTGGGGACTGAAGCTTTCTTT
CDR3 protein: CATSAQGRGSLGTEAFF

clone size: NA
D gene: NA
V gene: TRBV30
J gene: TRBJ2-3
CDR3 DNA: TGTGCCTGGAGTGCCCCTCACGGAGGGGGGACAGATACGCAGTATTTT
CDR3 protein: CAWSAPHGGGTDTQYF

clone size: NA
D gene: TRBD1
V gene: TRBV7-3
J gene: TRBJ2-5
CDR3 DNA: TGTGCCAGCAGCTTCACAGGGGGAGAGACCCAGTACTTC
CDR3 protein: CASSFTGGETQYF

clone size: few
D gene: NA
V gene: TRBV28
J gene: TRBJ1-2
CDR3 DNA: TGTGCCAGCAGCGTCCTCGGCCTCGGCTACACCTTC
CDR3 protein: CASSVLGLGYTF

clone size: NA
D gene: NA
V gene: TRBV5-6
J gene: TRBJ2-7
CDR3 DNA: TGTGCCAGCAGCTTAGGGACTCATTACGAGCAGTACTTC
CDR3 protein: CASSLGTHYEQYF

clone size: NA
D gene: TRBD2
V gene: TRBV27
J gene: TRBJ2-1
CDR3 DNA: TGTGCCAGCACCCCGGGGGGGGTTGGGAATGAGCAGTTCTTC
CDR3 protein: CASTPGGVGNEQFF

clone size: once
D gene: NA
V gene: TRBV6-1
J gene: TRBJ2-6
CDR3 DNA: TGTGCCAGCAGTGAAGCGCCCACAGGGTCTGGGGCCAACGTCCTGACTTTC
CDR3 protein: CASSEAPTGSGANVLTF

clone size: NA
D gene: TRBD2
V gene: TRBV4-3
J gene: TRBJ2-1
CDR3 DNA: TGCGCCAGCAGCCAAGACCCCTCCTCGGCCGGGACTAGCGCCGGAGAGCAGTTCTTC
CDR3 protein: CASSQDPSSAGTSAGEQFF

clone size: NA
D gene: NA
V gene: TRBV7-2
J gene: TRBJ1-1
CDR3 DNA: TGTGCCAGCAGCTTATATTTGCAGGGCACTGAAGCTTTCTTT
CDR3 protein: CASSLYLQGTEAFF

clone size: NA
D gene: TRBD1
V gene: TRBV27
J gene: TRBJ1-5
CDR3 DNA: TGTGCCAGCAGTTTATGGGGACAGGTCGGTCAGCCCCAGCATTTT
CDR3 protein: CASSLWGQVGQPQHF

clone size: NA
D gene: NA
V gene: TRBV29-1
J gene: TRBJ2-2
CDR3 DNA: TGCAGCGTTGAGGTGGTGGCCACCGGGGAGCTGTTTTTT
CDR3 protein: CSVEVVATGELFF

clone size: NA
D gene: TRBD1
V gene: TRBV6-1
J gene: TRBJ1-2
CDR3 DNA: TGTGCCAGCAGGGTTACAGGGGGAGACTATGGCTACACCTTC
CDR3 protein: CASRVTGGDYGYTF

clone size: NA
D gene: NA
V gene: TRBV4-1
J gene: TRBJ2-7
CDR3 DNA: TGCGCCAGCAGCCAAGCTCCCGGGGCTGCGAACGAGCAGTACTTC
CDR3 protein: CASSQAPGAANEQYF

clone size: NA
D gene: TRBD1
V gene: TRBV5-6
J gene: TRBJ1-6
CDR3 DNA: TGTGCCAGCAGCAGAGACAGGGGAAATTCACCCCTCCACTTT
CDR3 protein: CASSRDRGNSPLHF

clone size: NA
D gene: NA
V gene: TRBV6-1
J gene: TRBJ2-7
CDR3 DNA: TGTGCCAGCAGTAAAGAGTCCTCCTACGAGCAGTACTTC
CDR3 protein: CASSKESSYEQYF

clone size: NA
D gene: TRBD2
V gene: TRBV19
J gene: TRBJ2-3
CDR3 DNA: TGTGCCAGTAGTTTAGGACTAGCGTTGACAGATACGCAGTATTTT
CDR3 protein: CASSLGLALTDTQYF

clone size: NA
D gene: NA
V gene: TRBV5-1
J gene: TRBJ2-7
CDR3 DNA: TGCGCCAGCAGCTTGGGGGGGAAACTCTACGAGCAGTACTTC
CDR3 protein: CASSLGGKLYEQYF